This T cell receptor (beta chain) is drawn from a study of blood T cell repertoires in COVID-19. Grouping used clinical history reported by participants in a survey and questionnaire. Assay used: immunoSEQ multiplex PCR; TCRdb lists only in-frame clones, some missing. Of over 350,000 clones in the sample, approximately 87% were seen once. The sequence was obtained from a woman in her 30s with acute COVID-19. The sample consisted of PBMCs or T cells enriched from blood (not recorded which).

Written as DNA, the CDR3 is TGTGCCAGCAGTGTGCATCCTCGGGGACAGTCTAGCACAGATACGCAGTATTTT. Translating it yields CASSVHPRGQSSTDTQYF. This chain connects TRBV2 to TRBJ2-3; TRBD1 matches 7 bases. Germline V gene sequence: CDR1 SNHLY, CDR2 FYNNEI. This CDR3 is built from 18 residues. V was clipped by 4 bases and J by 0 bases; unmatched bases: 13.